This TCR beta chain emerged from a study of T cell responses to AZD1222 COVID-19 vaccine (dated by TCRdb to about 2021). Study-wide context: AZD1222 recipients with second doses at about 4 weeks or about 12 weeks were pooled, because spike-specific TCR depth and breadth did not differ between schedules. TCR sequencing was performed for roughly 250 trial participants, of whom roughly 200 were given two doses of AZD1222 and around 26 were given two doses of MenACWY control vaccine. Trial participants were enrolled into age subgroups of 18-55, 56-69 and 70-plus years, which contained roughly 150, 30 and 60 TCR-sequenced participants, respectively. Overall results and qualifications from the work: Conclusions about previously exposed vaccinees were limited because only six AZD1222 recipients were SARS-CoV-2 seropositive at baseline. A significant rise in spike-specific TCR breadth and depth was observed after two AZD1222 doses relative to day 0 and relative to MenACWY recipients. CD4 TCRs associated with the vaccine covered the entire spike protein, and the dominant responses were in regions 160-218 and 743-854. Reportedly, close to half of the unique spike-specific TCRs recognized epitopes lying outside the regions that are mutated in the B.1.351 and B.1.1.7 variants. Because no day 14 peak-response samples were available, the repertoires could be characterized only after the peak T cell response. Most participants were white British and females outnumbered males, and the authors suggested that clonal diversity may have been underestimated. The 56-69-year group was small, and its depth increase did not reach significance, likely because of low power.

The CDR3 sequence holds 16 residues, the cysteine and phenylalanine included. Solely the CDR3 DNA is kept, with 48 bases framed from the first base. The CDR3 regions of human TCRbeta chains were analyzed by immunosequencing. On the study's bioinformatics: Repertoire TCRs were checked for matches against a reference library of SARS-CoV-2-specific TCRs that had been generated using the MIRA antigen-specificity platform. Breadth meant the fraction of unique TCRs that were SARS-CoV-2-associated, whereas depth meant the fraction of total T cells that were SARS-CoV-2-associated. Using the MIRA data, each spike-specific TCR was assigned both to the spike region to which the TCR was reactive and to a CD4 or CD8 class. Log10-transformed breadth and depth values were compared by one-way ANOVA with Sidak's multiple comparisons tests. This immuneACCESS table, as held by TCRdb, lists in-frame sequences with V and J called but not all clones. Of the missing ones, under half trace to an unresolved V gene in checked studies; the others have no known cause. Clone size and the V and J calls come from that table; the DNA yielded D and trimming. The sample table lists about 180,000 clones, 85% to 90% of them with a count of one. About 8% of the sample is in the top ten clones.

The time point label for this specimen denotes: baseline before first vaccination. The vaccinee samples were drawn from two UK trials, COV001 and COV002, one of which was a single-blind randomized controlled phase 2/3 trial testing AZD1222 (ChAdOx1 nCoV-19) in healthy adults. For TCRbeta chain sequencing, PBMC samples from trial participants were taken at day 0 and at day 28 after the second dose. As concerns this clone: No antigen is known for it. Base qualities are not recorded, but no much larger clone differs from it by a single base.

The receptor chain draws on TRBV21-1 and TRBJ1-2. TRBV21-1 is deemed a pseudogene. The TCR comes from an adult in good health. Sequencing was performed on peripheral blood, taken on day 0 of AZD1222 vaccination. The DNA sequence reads TGTGCCAGCAGCAAAAGGGGCGGGGTTCTAGGCTATGGCTACACCTTC. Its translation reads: CASSKRGGVLGYGYTF.